These 22 T cell receptor beta chains came from one sample sequenced in a study of T cells in Graves' hyperthyroidism and ophthalmopathy (dated by TCRdb to between 2018 and 2020). Library preparation used multiplex PCR. The sequencer listed for this sample is Illumina HiSeq 2000. TCR beta CDR3 regions were amplified from RNA transcripts. For the first round of RT-PCR on the TCR CDR3, the HTBI primer set was used together with the Qiagen OneStep RT-PCR kit. The public reads were reanalyzed by TCRdb: fastp trimming at Q25, MiXCR alignment, in-frame beta chains only. Identical CDR3 protein sequences are pooled into one entry, listed with their most common genes and DNA. In this sample the table shows a few hundred thousand distinct CDR3 sequences, just under 15% of which occur a single time. Approximately 32% of the sample lies in the top ten. The sample was blood. The receptors stem from a woman under 40 with Graves' hyperthyroidism.

This clonotype has more than one count but fewer than ten. The CDR3 loop reads CASNAGDSNQPQHF. The CDR3 DNA reads TGTGCCAGCAACGCAGGGGATAGCAATCAGCCCCAGCATTTT. The chain carries TRBV12-3 or TRBV12-4 and TRBJ1-5, with a weak D call TRBD1 (6 bases). The CDR3 contains 14 residues. V was pared by 7 bases and J by 0 bases, with 10 bases between.

This clonotype was observed at least ten times. This chain connects TRBV18 to TRBJ1-1; D is ambiguous. The CDR3 length is 14 residues. Deletions cut 2 bases from V and 0 bases from J, with 7 bases between. Germline-derived CDR1 and CDR2 are KGHSH and LQKENI. CDR3 sequence (DNA): TGTGCCAGCTCACCAGAGTGGTTGAACACTGAAGCTTTCTTT. Translation: CASSPEWLNTEAFF.

This chain joins TRBV27 and TRBJ1-1; unclear D gene. The CDR3 covers 13 residues. Trimming removed 2 bases at V and 6 bases at J, with 10 bases between. Looked up from germline, CDR1 is MNHEY and CDR2 is SMNVEV (reference sequence). Written as DNA, the CDR3 is TGTGCCAGCAGTTTAATTGTTGGGGCTGAAGCTTTCTTT. It is translated as CASSLIVGAEAFF.

V and J are TRBV24-1 and TRBJ2-5; perhaps TRBD1 as D (5 bases). The CDR3 length is 14 residues. CDR1 is KGHDR, CDR2 SFDVKD, per germline. Trimming shortened V by 3 bases and J by 4 bases, and 11 bases separated the two germline ends. CDR3 sequence reads: CATSDELGVETQYF. CDR3 nucleotides: TGTGCCACCAGTGATGAATTAGGGGTAGAGACCCAGTACTTC.

The rearrangement uses TRBV24-1 and TRBJ2-1, with 7 positions matching TRBD1. V shed 8 bases, J shed 5 bases, and the junction held 8 bases outside the gene matches. CDR1 is KGHDR and CDR2 is SFDVKD in the germline V gene. The CDR3 totals 14 residues. The CDR3 region is CATTDSTGHNEQFF. CDR3 DNA sequence: TGTGCCACCACAGACTCGACAGGGCACAATGAGCAGTTCTTC.

The sample holds many counts of this clonotype. V gene TRBV30 combines with J gene TRBJ2-2; a weak D match, TRBD1 (6 bases). Germline V gene sequence: CDR1 GTSNPN, CDR2 SVGIG (reference sequence). The V end was cut by 3 bases, the J end by 7 bases, with 15 bases between. The CDR3 length is 14 residues. The CDR3 DNA follows: TGTGCCTGGAGGGTAAACAGGGAAAACGGGGAGCTGTTTTTT. This encodes CAWRVNRENGELFF.

This chain uses TRBV15 with TRBJ2-5; 16 bases map to TRBD2. Germline CDR1 and CDR2: LNHNV and YYDKDF (reference sequence). The CDR3 is 18 residues long. V lost 0 bases, J lost 5 bases, and 6 bases stayed unmatched. The CDR3 loop reads CATSRDGTSGRAGETQYF. In DNA form, the CDR3 reads TGTGCCACCAGCAGAGACGGGACTAGCGGGAGGGCCGGGGAGACCCAGTACTTC.

This clonotype was recorded many times. The V gene is TRBV28, the J gene TRBJ2-5, with D perhaps given as TRBD1 or TRBD2 (6 bases each). CDR3 length equals 14 residues. Germline V gene lookup returns CDR1 MDHEN and CDR2 SYDVKM. Trimming took off 1 base at V and 5 bases at J, with 11 bases between the two ends. The CDR3 sequence is CASSLFGGQETQYF. DNA of the CDR3: TGTGCCAGCAGTTTATTTGGGGGGCAGGAGACCCAGTACTTC.

Here the CDR3 reads CASSRTSGGHTGELFF. CDR3 in DNA: TGTGCCAGCAGTCGAACTAGCGGGGGCCACACCGGGGAGCTGTTTTTT. The chain joins TRBV6-1 to TRBJ2-2; 11 positions match TRBD2. Germline V gene lookup returns CDR1 MNHNS and CDR2 SASEGT. The CDR3 is 16 amino acids. The V segment lost 5 bases and the J segment 3 bases; nucleotides outside the gene matches: 5.

A few counts support this clonotype. The chain carries TRBV9 and TRBJ2-3; 11 bases are a match to TRBD2. Germline V CDR1 and CDR2: SGDLS, YYNGEE. Trimming took 0 bases from V and 3 from J; bases not matched to a gene: 3. The CDR3 has 16 residues. In DNA form, the CDR3 reads TGTGCCAGCAGCGTAGGTCCTAGCGGGGGGACAGATACGCAGTATTTT. Translated, it gives CASSVGPSGGTDTQYF. The variable domain in full, completed from reference TRBV9 and TRBJ2-3, reads DSGVTQTPKHLITATGQRVTLRCSPRSGDLSVYWYQQSLDQGLQFLIQYYNGEERAKGNILERFSAQQFPDLHSELNLSSLELGDSALYFCASSVGPSGGTDTQYFGPGTRLTVL.

This clonotype was counted many times. This sequence joins TRBV6-1 and TRBJ2-1; 10 bases line up with TRBD2. This CDR3 is built from 15 residues. The germline V gene encodes CDR1 MNHNS and CDR2 SASEGT. Losses at the gene ends were 6 bases for V and 8 bases for J; bases not matched to a gene: 10. CDR3 in amino acids: CASSDLAGDLYEQFF. CDR3 nucleotides: TGTGCCAGCAGCGATCTAGCGGGAGATCTCTATGAGCAGTTCTTC.

This chain joins TRBV5-1 and TRBJ1-2; no clear D. CDR1 is SGHRS, CDR2 YFSETQ, per germline. The CDR3 spans 12 residues. The V end lost 5 bases, the J end lost 8 bases, and 13 bases lay between the germline ends. The CDR3 region has the DNA TGCGCCAGCAGTGGAGGTTTTGACGGCTACACCTTC. Its protein is CASSGGFDGYTF.

V is TRBV5-6 and J is TRBJ1-2; D may be TRBD1 (5 bases). The CDR3 length is 13 residues. Germline CDR1 and CDR2: SGHDT and YYEEEE. V lost 2 bases and J lost 8, with 13 bases in between. The CDR3 sequence: CASSFGGSGGYTF. CDR3 DNA sequence: TGTGCCAGCAGCTTCGGGGGGTCTGGGGGCTACACCTTC.

This clonotype has just a few counts. The CDR3 DNA follows: TGTGCCAGCACACTCTCGCGCGGGTGGGGGGATACGCAGTATTTT. Translation: CASTLSRGWGDTQYF. The chain joins TRBV12-3 or TRBV12-4 to TRBJ2-3; D could derive from TRBD1 or TRBD2 (5 bases each). V was shortened by 7 bases and J by 6 bases, with 20 bases between the two germline ends. This CDR3 spans 15 amino acids.

This clonotype was recorded many times. The chain uses TRBV7-9 and TRBJ2-7, with D unclear. Germline V lookup: CDR1 SEHNR, CDR2 FQNEAQ (reference sequence). V lost 0 bases and J lost 6, with 12 bases in between. The CDR3 loop spans 14 amino acids. For the CDR3, the DNA is TGTGCCAGCAGCTTAGCGTATGGGTATGGCGAGCAGTACTTC. Protein: CASSLAYGYGEQYF.

This clonotype showed up many times. The V and J genes are TRBV29-1 and TRBJ2-7; 9 bases match TRBD1. With 4 bases clipped from V and 6 bases from J, the junction kept 4 bases outside the gene matches. In germline, CDR1 is SQVTM, CDR2 ANQGSEA. The CDR3 totals 12 residues. The CDR3 protein is CSVAGQGGEQYF. CDR3 DNA sequence: TGCAGCGTTGCGGGACAGGGTGGCGAGCAGTACTTC.

This clonotype was detected many times. The chain uses TRBV2 and TRBJ1-5; D may be TRBD1 (6 bases). Trimming removed 4 bases from V and 3 bases from J, with 10 bases in between. Germline lookup yields CDR1 SNHLY and CDR2 FYNNEI. This CDR3 is built from 14 residues. In nucleotides, the CDR3 is TGTGCCAGCAGTGGGCAGGGGTACAATCAGCCCCAGCATTTT. Protein: CASSGQGYNQPQHF.

The table lists this clonotype with many counts. The CDR3 nucleotides read TGTGCCAGCAGTAAGGGGACGACGAACACCGGGGAGCTGTTTTTT. This encodes CASSKGTTNTGELFF. The V call is TRBV2, the J call TRBJ2-2; D could derive from TRBD1 or TRBD2 (5 bases each). Germline assignment: CDR1 SNHLY and CDR2 FYNNEI. Trimming removed 5 bases from V and 0 bases from J, with 10 bases in between. The CDR3 runs 15 residues.

Ten or more counts support this clonotype. This chain joins TRBV28 and TRBJ1-5; the D is unclear. V lost 3 bases to trimming and J lost 7 bases, with 10 bases between them. The germline V gene encodes CDR1 MDHEN and CDR2 SYDVKM. The CDR3 runs to 13 residues. CDR3 nucleotide sequence: TGTGCCAGCAGTTTCCCAACCGACCAGCCCCAGCATTTT. Its translation: CASSFPTDQPQHF.

The chain joins TRBV5-1 to TRBJ2-2; 9 bases agree with TRBD1. The CDR3 has 14 residues. The germline gives CDR1 SGHRS, CDR2 YFSETQ. Germline trimming cut 4 bases from V and 7 bases from J; bases unmatched to any gene: 5. CDR3 protein: CASSPGTGSGELFF. CDR3 sequence (DNA): TGCGCCAGCAGCCCGGGGACAGGGAGCGGGGAGCTGTTTTTT.

This clonotype was seen a few times. CDR3 nucleotide sequence: TGTGCCAGCAGTTACCGACACATCTCTACGGCCATCTATAATTCACCCCTCCACTTT. This translates into CASSYRHISTAIYNSPLHF. V gene TRBV6-2 or TRBV6-3 combines with J gene TRBJ1-6, with D unclear. V dropped 2 bases and J dropped 3 bases, with 20 bases sitting between them. The CDR3 totals 19 residues. Germline V lookup: CDR1 MNHEY, CDR2 SVGEGT.

There are a few counts of this clonotype. This chain joins TRBV9 and TRBJ2-7; 8 positions match TRBD2. After removal of 3 bases from V and 6 bases from J, the junction contained 14 bases not matched to a gene. This CDR3 is built from 16 residues. CDR1 and CDR2 from the germline V gene are SGDLS and YYNGEE. The CDR3 loop reads CASSARGSGRGGEQYF. CDR3 DNA: TGTGCCAGCAGCGCCCGGGGGAGCGGGAGAGGGGGCGAGCAGTACTTC. The full variable domain, in which reference TRBV9 and TRBJ2-7 provide the parts outside the CDR3, is DSGVTQTPKHLITATGQRVTLRCSPRSGDLSVYWYQQSLDQGLQFLIQYYNGEERAKGNILERFSAQQFPDLHSELNLSSLELGDSALYFCASSARGSGRGGEQYFGPGTRLTVT.